Listed here are 17 T cell receptor beta chains from one sample, sequenced in a study of blood T cell repertoires in COVID-19. Sequencing was performed with immunoSEQ multiplex PCR; in TCRdb, only in-frame clones are kept and a portion is missing. Here the sample spans about 170,000 clones, approximately 82% being singletons. Specimen: PBMCs or T cells enriched from blood (not recorded which). Receptors were obtained from a woman aged 50 to 60 in a cohort exposed to, infected with or recovered from COVID-19 (not recorded which).

The chain carries TRBV10-3 and TRBJ2-3, with 8 bases fitting TRBD2. The length of the CDR3 is 16 residues. CDR1 and CDR2 from the germline V gene are ENHRY and SYGVKD. J gave up 3 bases and V 2 bases, and 7 bases lay outside the gene matches. The CDR3 spells CAISELSGGRTDTQYF. For the CDR3, the DNA is TGTGCCATCAGTGAGCTTTCGGGAGGGCGGACAGATACGCAGTATTTT.

The J gene is TRBJ2-3, the V gene TRBV11-1; D possibly corresponds to TRBD1 (6 bases). The V end lost 2 bases, the J end lost 2 bases, and 14 bases lay between the germline ends. Per germline, CDR1 SGHAT and CDR2 FQDESV (reference sequence). The CDR3 spans 16 residues. This CDR3 reads CASSLNPGTHTDTQYF. The CDR3 DNA reads as TGTGCCAGCAGCTTAAACCCCGGGACACACACAGATACGCAGTATTTT.

J is TRBJ2-1 and V is TRBV19, with 7 positions matching TRBD2. Germline loops: CDR1 LNHDA, CDR2 SQIVND (reference sequence). V lost 3 bases, J lost 6 bases, and 11 bases stayed unmatched. The CDR3 sequence is 16 residues long. The CDR3 is CASSILAGEPSNEQFF. CDR3 nucleotide sequence: TGTGCCAGTAGTATCCTGGCGGGAGAACCCTCCAATGAGCAGTTCTTC.

This clone was seen once. This sequence joins TRBV6-2 or TRBV6-3 and TRBJ2-7, with TRBD2 identical over 8 bases. Germline CDR1 reads MNHEY; CDR2 reads SVGEGT. CDR3 length equals 20 residues. V lost 0 bases, J lost 0 bases, and 16 bases stayed unmatched. CDR3 region: CASSYSTIPLAGGSSYEQYF. CDR3 coding DNA: TGTGCCAGCAGTTACTCGACGATCCCCTTGGCGGGGGGAAGCTCCTACGAGCAGTACTTC.

The chain has TRBV28 and TRBJ1-5; D might be TRBD1 (6 bases). CDR1 is MDHEN and CDR2 is SYDVKM in the germline V gene. CDR3 length equals 14 residues. Trimming pared 8 bases from V and 1 base from J, leaving 12 bases between. The CDR3, as DNA: TGTGCCAGCTTAGGGGGGGGAAGCAATCAGCCCCAGCATTTT. Its protein is CASLGGGSNQPQHF.

The chain joins TRBV10-3 to TRBJ2-5; TRBD1 agrees at 9 bases. Germline V gene lookup returns CDR1 ENHRY and CDR2 SYGVKD. Trimming at V came to 11 bases and at J to 2 bases, leaving 6 bases not matched to a gene. The CDR3 is made up of 13 amino acids. For the CDR3, the DNA is TGTGCCGTCGGACAGGGGTTACAAGAGACCCAGTACTTC. Translation: CAVGQGLQETQYF.

The CDR3 sequence is CSVPGTGGKEQYF. The CDR3 coding sequence is TGCAGCGTTCCCGGGACAGGGGGGAAAGAGCAGTACTTC. The rearrangement links TRBV29-1 to TRBJ2-7, with 11 bases that match TRBD1. The CDR3 is 13 amino acids. CDR1 and CDR2 (germline): SQVTM, ANQGSEA. With V trimmed by 5 bases and J by 7 bases, 7 bases remained unmatched.

The chain has TRBV7-9 and TRBJ2-7; perhaps TRBD1 as D (5 bases). The germline V gene encodes CDR1 SEHNR and CDR2 FQNEAQ (reference sequence). The V end lost 5 bases, the J end lost 4 bases, and 9 bases lay between the germline ends. This CDR3 region has 12 residues. In nucleotides, the CDR3 is TGTGCCAGCAGCCAACGACAGTACGAGCAGTACTTC. It codes for CASSQRQYEQYF. The full variable domain, completed using reference TRBV7-9 and TRBJ2-7, is DTGVSQNPRHKITKRGQNVTFRCDPISEHNRLYWYRQTLGQGPEFLTYFQNEAQLEKSRLLSDRFSAERPKGSFSTLEIQRTEQGDSAMYLCASSQRQYEQYFGPGTRLTVT.

In this sample, this clone turned up a few times. This sequence joins TRBV7-9 and TRBJ2-7, with 7 bases that match TRBD1. CDR1 and CDR2 (germline): SEHNR, FQNEAQ (reference sequence). CDR3 length: 14 amino acids. Trimming removed 4 bases from V and 0 bases from J; junction bases left unmatched: 3. This CDR3 reads CASSSQGTSYEQYF. In DNA, the CDR3 is TGTGCCAGCAGCTCACAGGGGACCTCCTACGAGCAGTACTTC.

This clone was found once. V usage is TRBV13 and J usage is TRBJ2-5; 7 bases are a match to TRBD1. V dropped 4 bases and J dropped 2; count of bases not matched to a gene: 1. The length of the CDR3 is 13 residues. Germline V CDR1 and CDR2: PRHDT, FYEKMQ (reference sequence). CDR3 sequence: CASSSGQQETQYF. CDR3 nucleotides: TGTGCCAGCAGCTCGGGACAGCAAGAGACCCAGTACTTC. The full variable domain, completed using reference TRBV13 and TRBJ2-5, is AAGVIQSPRHLIKEKRETATLKCYPIPRHDTVYWYQQGPGQDPQFLISFYEKMQSDKGSIPDRFSAQQFSDYHSELNMSSLELGDSALYFCASSSGQQETQYFGPGTRLLVL.

The chain couples TRBV14 to TRBJ2-3; no clear D. Germline CDR1 SGHDN, CDR2 FVKESK. This CDR3 is built from 13 residues. V was cut by 3 bases and J by 1 base, with 5 bases left in between. The CDR3 DNA follows: TGTGCCAGCAGCCACACTGGCACAGATACGCAGTATTTT. Translating it yields CASSHTGTDTQYF.

The chain couples TRBV27 to TRBJ1-6; no clear D. Germline CDR1 is MNHEY and CDR2 is SMNVEV (reference sequence). This CDR3 is 13 amino acids long. The V and J ends lost 8 bases and 9 bases respectively, with 14 bases between them. CDR3 loop: CASRAAPGSPLHF. DNA of the CDR3: TGTGCCAGCCGTGCGGCCCCGGGTTCACCCCTCCACTTT.

This clone was found a few times. V and J are TRBV2 and TRBJ1-5; 7 bases line up with TRBD1. V shed 6 bases and J 9 bases; nucleotides not matched to a gene: 11. This CDR3 is built from 14 residues. Germline CDR1 and CDR2: SNHLY and FYNNEI. CDR3 in DNA: TGTGCCAGCAGCCCCAATACAGGGGATCCGCCCCAGCATTTT. It specifies CASSPNTGDPPQHF. Looking up the rest from reference TRBV2 and TRBJ1-5 gives the full variable domain: EPEVTQTPSHQVTQMGQEVILRCVPISNHLYFYWYRQILGQKVEFLVSFYNNEISEKSEIFDDQFSVERPDGSNFTLKIRSTKLEDSAMYFCASSPNTGDPPQHFGDGTRLSIL.

V gene TRBV10-3 combines with J gene TRBJ2-7; TRBD2 might be the D (6 bases). Germline values: CDR1 ENHRY, CDR2 SYGVKD. Trimming shortened V by 3 bases and J by 4 bases, and 13 bases separated the two germline ends. This CDR3 region has 14 residues. CDR3 region: CAISDRRETYEQYF. CDR3 DNA: TGTGCCATCAGTGATCGGAGGGAAACGTACGAGCAGTACTTC.

This sequence joins TRBV7-9 and TRBJ1-1, with D perhaps TRBD1 (6 bases). V was clipped by 5 bases and J by 5 bases, with 15 bases between them. This CDR3 spans 14 amino acids. Germline V gene lookup returns CDR1 SEHNR and CDR2 FQNEAQ (reference sequence). CDR3 sequence reads: CASSPNPGATEAFF. The CDR3 region has the DNA TGTGCCAGCAGCCCCAACCCAGGGGCGACTGAAGCTTTCTTT.

The sample holds a few counts of this clone. The V call is TRBV6-1, the J call TRBJ2-7; D gene uncertain. In germline, CDR1 is MNHNS, CDR2 SASEGT. The CDR3 extends over 12 amino acids. Trimming left V 7 bases short and J 2 bases short, with 9 bases between. In nucleotides, the CDR3 is TGTGCCAGCATTGGCACAGCCTACGAGCAGTACTTC. Translated, it gives CASIGTAYEQYF.

The rearrangement joins TRBV29-1 to TRBJ1-1; TRBD1 might be the D (5 bases). The CDR3 sequence is 12 residues long. CDR1 is SQVTM, CDR2 ANQGSEA, per germline. Between the trimmed V and J ends, which lost 7 bases and 7 bases, there was a span of 16 bases. Here the CDR3 reads CSAQTPTGEAFF. CDR3 sequence (DNA): TGCAGCGCCCAAACCCCAACAGGTGAAGCTTTCTTT.